This T cell receptor (beta chain) derives from a study of T cells in Graves' hyperthyroidism and ophthalmopathy. Study-wide results and caveats: In validation, the model predicted ophthalmopathy. These predictions came a median about 6.2 months before onset. Most thyroid clonotypes expanded above 0.001 appeared in blood too.

Between the trimmed V and J ends, which lost 8 bases and 0 bases, there was a span of 19 bases. The CDR3 spans 16 residues. The V gene's germline CDR1 is MNHNY and CDR2 SVGAGI (reference sequence). Amplification of TCR beta CDR3 regions was performed using RNA transcripts as template. The TCR CDR3 first-round RT-PCR relied on the HTBI primer set. TCRdb passed the multiplex PCR reads through MiXCR, listing each CDR3 protein once. Of more than 500,000 distinct CDR3 sequences in the sample, around 42% were seen once. This clonotype was seen ten or more times. The antigen is undetermined. Clinical symptoms, serum thyroxine, TRAb, thyroid ultrasound and orbital computed tomography informed diagnoses.

The chain links TRBV6-6 to TRBJ1-2; tentative D call: TRBD1 (6 bases). The sequence derives from an adult woman with Graves' disease, either hyperthyroidism or ophthalmopathy (not recorded which). Specimen: peripheral blood or thyroid tissue (not recorded which). The CDR3 protein is CASQGTLDRANYGYTF. DNA for the CDR3: TGTGCCAGCCAGGGGACACTCGACCGAGCTAACTATGGCTACACCTTC.